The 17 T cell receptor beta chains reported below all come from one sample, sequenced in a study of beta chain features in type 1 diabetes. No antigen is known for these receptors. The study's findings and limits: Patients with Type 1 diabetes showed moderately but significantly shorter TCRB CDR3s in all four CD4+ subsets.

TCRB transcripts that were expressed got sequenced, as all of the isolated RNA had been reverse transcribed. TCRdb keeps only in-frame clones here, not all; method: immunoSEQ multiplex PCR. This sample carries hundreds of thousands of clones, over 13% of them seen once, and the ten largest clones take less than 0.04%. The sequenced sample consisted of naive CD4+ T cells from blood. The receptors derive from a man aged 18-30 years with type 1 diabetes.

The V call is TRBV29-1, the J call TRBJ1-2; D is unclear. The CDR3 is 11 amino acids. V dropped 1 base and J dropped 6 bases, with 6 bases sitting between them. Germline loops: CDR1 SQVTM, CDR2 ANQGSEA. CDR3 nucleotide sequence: TGCAGCGTTGAAGGTGGTAATGGCTACACCTTC. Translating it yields CSVEGGNGYTF.

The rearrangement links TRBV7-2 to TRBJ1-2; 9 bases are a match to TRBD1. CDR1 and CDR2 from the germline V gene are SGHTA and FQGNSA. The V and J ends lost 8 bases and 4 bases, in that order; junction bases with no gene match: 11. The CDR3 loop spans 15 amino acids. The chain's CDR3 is CASAPSMDRGYGYTF. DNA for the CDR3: TGTGCCAGCGCCCCCTCGATGGACAGGGGCTATGGCTACACCTTC.

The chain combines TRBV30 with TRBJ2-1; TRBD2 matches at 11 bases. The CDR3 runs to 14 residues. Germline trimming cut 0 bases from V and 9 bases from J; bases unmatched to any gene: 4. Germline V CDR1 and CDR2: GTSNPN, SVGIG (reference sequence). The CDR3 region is CAWSVTSGGVEQFF. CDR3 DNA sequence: TGTGCCTGGAGTGTAACTAGCGGGGGAGTTGAGCAGTTCTTC.

The CDR3 DNA reads TGCGCCAGCAGGTATCAGGGAGCTGGCACAGATACGCAGTATTTT. Its translation: CASRYQGAGTDTQYF. The chain combines TRBV4-1 with TRBJ2-3, with D perhaps assigned TRBD1 or TRBD2 (5 bases each). Germline V gene data show CDR1 as MGHRA and CDR2 as YSYEKL. This CDR3 has 15 amino acids. V was cut by 6 bases and J by 1 base, with 14 bases left in between.

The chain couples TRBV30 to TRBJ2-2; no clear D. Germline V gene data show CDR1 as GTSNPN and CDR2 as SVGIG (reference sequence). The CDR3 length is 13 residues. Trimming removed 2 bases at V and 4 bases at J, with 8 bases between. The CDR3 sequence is CAWSSRATGELFF. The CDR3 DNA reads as TGTGCCTGGAGTTCACGTGCCACCGGGGAGCTGTTTTTT.

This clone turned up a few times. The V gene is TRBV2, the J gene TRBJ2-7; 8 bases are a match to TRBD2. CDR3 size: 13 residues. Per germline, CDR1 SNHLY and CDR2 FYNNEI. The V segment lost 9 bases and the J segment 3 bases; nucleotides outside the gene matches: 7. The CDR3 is CASDTGGHYEQYF. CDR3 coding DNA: TGTGCCAGTGACACGGGAGGGCACTACGAGCAGTACTTC.

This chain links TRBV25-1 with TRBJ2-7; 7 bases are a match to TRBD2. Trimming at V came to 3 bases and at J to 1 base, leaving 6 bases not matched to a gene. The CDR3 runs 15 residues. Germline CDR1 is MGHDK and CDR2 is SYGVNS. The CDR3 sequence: CASSDGLGRSYEQYF. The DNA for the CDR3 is TGTGCCAGCAGTGATGGACTCGGGAGGTCCTACGAGCAGTACTTC.

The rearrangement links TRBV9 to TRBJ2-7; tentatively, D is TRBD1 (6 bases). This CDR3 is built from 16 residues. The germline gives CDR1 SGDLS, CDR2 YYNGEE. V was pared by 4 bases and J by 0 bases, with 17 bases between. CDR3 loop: CASSTSGDGISYEQYF. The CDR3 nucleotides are TGTGCCAGCAGCACCTCAGGGGACGGTATCTCCTACGAGCAGTACTTC.

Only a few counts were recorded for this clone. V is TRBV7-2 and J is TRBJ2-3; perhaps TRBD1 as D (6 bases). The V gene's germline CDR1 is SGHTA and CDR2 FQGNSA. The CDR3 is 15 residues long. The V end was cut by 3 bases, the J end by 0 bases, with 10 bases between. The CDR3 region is CASSFRQVSTDTQYF. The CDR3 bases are TGTGCCAGCAGCTTTCGACAGGTTAGCACAGATACGCAGTATTTT.

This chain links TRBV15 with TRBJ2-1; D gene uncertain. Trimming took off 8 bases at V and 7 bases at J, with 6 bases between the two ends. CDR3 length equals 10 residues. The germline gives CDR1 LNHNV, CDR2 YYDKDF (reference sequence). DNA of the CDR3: TGTGCCACCGGACCAAATGAGCAGTTCTTC. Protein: CATGPNEQFF.

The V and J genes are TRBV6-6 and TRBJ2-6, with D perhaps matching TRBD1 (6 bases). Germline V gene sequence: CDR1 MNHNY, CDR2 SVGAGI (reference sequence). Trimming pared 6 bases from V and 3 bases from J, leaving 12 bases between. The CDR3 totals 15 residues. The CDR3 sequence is CASRHRENGANVLTF. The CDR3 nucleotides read TGTGCCAGCAGACACAGGGAAAATGGGGCCAACGTCCTGACTTTC.

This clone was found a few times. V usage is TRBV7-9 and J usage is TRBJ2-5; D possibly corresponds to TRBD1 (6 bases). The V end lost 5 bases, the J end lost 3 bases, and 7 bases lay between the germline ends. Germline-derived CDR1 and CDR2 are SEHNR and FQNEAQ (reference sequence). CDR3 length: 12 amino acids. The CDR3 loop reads CASSPGEETQYF. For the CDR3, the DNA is TGTGCCAGCAGCCCAGGGGAAGAGACCCAGTACTTC.

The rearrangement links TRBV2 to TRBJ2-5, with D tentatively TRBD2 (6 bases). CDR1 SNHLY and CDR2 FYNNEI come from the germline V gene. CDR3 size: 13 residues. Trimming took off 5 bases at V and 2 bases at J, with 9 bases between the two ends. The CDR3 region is CASSRDLQETQYF. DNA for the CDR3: TGTGCCAGCAGTCGGGACTTGCAAGAGACCCAGTACTTC.

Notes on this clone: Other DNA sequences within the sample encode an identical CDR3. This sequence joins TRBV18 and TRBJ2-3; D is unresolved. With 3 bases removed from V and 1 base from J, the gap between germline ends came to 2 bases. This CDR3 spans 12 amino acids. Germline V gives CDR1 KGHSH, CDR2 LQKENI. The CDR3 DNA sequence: TGTGCCAGCTCACCGGGCACAGATACGCAGTATTTT. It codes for CASSPGTDTQYF.

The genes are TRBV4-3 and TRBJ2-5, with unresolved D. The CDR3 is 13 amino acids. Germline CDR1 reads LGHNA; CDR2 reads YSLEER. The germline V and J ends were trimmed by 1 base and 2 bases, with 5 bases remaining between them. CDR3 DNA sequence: TGCGCCAGCAGCCAAGCAGATCAAGAGACCCAGTACTTC. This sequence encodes CASSQADQETQYF.

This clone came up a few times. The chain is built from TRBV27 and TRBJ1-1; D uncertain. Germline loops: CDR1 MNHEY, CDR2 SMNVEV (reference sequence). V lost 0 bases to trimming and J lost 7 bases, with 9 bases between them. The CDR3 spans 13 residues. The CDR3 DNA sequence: TGTGCCAGCAGTTTATCTCGGGATCTTGAAGCTTTCTTT. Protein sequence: CASSLSRDLEAFF.

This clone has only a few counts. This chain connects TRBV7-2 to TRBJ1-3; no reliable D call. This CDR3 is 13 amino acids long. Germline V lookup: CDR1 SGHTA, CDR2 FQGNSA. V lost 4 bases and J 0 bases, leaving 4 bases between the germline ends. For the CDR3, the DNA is TGTGCCAGCAGCTACCTCTCTGGAAACACCATATATTTT. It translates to CASSYLSGNTIYF.